One sample yielded the 32 T cell receptor beta chains listed below, sequenced in a study of blood T cell repertoires in COVID-19. Repertoires were generated with immunoSEQ multiplex PCR, while TCRdb's copy carries only in-frame clones and drops some. The sample consists of some 250,000 clones, around 79% of them appearing once. The sequenced sample consisted of peripheral blood. These receptors came from a woman older than 75 with acute or convalescent COVID-19.

The V and J genes are TRBV5-1 and TRBJ1-1, with 7 bases lining up with TRBD1. The V gene's germline CDR1 is SGHRS and CDR2 YFSETQ. V lost 3 bases, J lost 4 bases, and 6 bases stayed unmatched. This CDR3 has 14 residues. The CDR3 bases are TGCGCCAGCAGCTCCGACAGGGTGCTCACTGAAGCTTTCTTT. Its protein product is CASSSDRVLTEAFF. The full variable domain, rest sourced from reference TRBV5-1 and TRBJ1-1, is KAGVTQTPRYLIKTRGQQVTLSCSPISGHRSVSWYQQTPGQGLQFLFEYFSETQRNKGNFPGRFSGRQFSNSRSEMNVSTLELGDSALYLCASSSDRVLTEAFFGQGTRLTVV.

The V and J genes are TRBV19 and TRBJ1-1, with D maybe TRBD1 (6 bases). The CDR3 is 15 residues long. Germline loops: CDR1 LNHDA, CDR2 SQIVND (reference sequence). Trimming took off 1 base at V and 7 bases at J, with 16 bases between the two ends. The CDR3 region is CASSIVGNRVVEAFF. The CDR3 bases are TGTGCCAGTAGTATAGTGGGGAACAGGGTCGTTGAAGCTTTCTTT.

The chain links TRBV6-1 to TRBJ2-5, with D possibly being TRBD1 (6 bases). The CDR3 runs to 14 residues. The V end lost 1 base, the J end lost 5 bases, and 11 bases lay between the germline ends. In germline, CDR1 is MNHNS, CDR2 SASEGT. CDR3 bases: TGTGCCAGCAGTGAAGACAGGGTCCGGGAGACCCAGTACTTC. It yields the protein CASSEDRVRETQYF.

This clone was counted between two and nine times. The rearrangement uses TRBV12-3 or TRBV12-4 and TRBJ1-4; weak D call: TRBD1 (6 bases). Trimming stripped 6 bases from V and 8 bases from J, with 13 bases between. This CDR3 comprises 13 residues. The CDR3 DNA sequence: TGTGCCAGCAGCAACACAGGGAAAGAAAAACTGTTTTTT. This codes for CASSNTGKEKLFF.

The chain carries TRBV29-1 and TRBJ2-1; D remains unclear. In germline, CDR1 is SQVTM, CDR2 ANQGSEA. With 4 bases removed from V and 10 bases from J, the gap between germline ends came to 11 bases. The CDR3 has 11 residues. This CDR3 reads CSVVANLEQFF. The CDR3 DNA reads as TGCAGCGTTGTTGCTAATCTAGAGCAGTTCTTC.

The gene calls are TRBV7-9 and TRBJ1-5; no definite D call. Germline V lookup: CDR1 SEHNR, CDR2 FQNEAQ (reference sequence). The CDR3 contains 14 residues. V gave up 1 base and J gave up 0 bases, with 4 bases separating them. Written as DNA, the CDR3 is TGTGCCAGCAGCTTAGGAGTTAGCAATCAGCCCCAGCATTTT. Translating gives CASSLGVSNQPQHF.

J is TRBJ1-1 and V is TRBV7-9; the D is unclear. Germline CDR1 and CDR2: SEHNR and FQNEAQ (reference sequence). With 5 bases removed from V and 3 bases from J, the gap between germline ends came to 13 bases. The CDR3 covers 14 residues. The CDR3 here is CASSPLGSDTEAFF. In DNA, the CDR3 is TGTGCCAGCAGCCCCCTAGGCTCAGACACTGAAGCTTTCTTT.

The V gene is TRBV10-3, the J gene TRBJ1-1; no definite D call. This CDR3 is built from 14 residues. V was shortened by 7 bases and J by 2 bases, with 14 bases between the two germline ends. Per the germline V gene, CDR1 is ENHRY and CDR2 is SYGVKD. The CDR3 coding sequence is TGTGCCATCAATTCTCCCGGAGGTAACACTGAAGCTTTCTTT. Translating it yields CAINSPGGNTEAFF.

The chain recombines TRBV5-4 with TRBJ1-2; D perhaps matches TRBD1 (5 bases). Germline values: CDR1 SGHNT, CDR2 YYREEE (reference sequence). Trimming shortened V by 0 bases and J by 5 bases, and 11 bases separated the two germline ends. CDR3 length: 14 amino acids. CDR3 sequence: CASSLEAGEYGYTF. CDR3 sequence (DNA): TGTGCCAGCAGCTTGGAGGCGGGGGAGTATGGCTACACCTTC.

The chain recombines TRBV19 with TRBJ2-3; D is possibly TRBD2 (6 bases). The length of the CDR3 is 14 residues. V was clipped by 5 bases and J by 2 bases, with 11 bases between them. The germline V gene has CDR1 LNHDA and CDR2 SQIVND (reference sequence). The CDR3 coding sequence is TGTGCCAGTAGTGGAGGGGCCCTCACAGATACGCAGTATTTT. Protein product: CASSGGALTDTQYF.

The chain has TRBV13 and TRBJ2-1; 11 nucleotides match TRBD2. Losses at the gene ends were 2 bases for V and 8 bases for J; bases not matched to a gene: 14. Germline assignment: CDR1 PRHDT and CDR2 FYEKMQ (reference sequence). This CDR3 is built from 18 residues. CDR3 in DNA: TGTGCCAGCAGCTTACGCCCCTATGTAGCGGGGGGGCTCGATGAGCAGTTCTTC. Its translation: CASSLRPYVAGGLDEQFF.

The chain uses TRBV7-9 and TRBJ1-4, with D possibly being TRBD1 (5 bases). V lost 6 bases, J lost 8 bases, and 22 bases lay in between. The CDR3 is 16 amino acids. Germline lookup yields CDR1 SEHNR and CDR2 FQNEAQ (reference sequence). The CDR3 coding sequence is TGTGCCAGCAGGCCAAGTTGGGCGACAGCGCAGGAAAAACTGTTTTTT. Its protein product is CASRPSWATAQEKLFF.

The rearrangement links TRBV6-5 to TRBJ1-1, with D possibly being TRBD1 (5 bases). Trimming left V 7 bases short and J 4 bases short, with 19 bases between. This CDR3 is 15 amino acids long. CDR1 and CDR2 from the germline V gene are MNHEY and SVGAGI. The chain's CDR3 is CASNSGGQGGTEAFF. The CDR3 region has the DNA TGTGCCAGCAATTCAGGAGGGCAGGGAGGCACTGAAGCTTTCTTT.

The chain recombines TRBV4-1 with TRBJ1-5, with D possibly being TRBD1 (5 bases). Germline V gene lookup returns CDR1 MGHRA and CDR2 YSYEKL. The CDR3 sequence is 14 residues long. The germline V and J ends were trimmed by 3 bases and 1 base, with 7 bases remaining between them. The CDR3 nucleotides read TGCGCCAGCAGCCACAGGGTCAGCAATCAGCCCCAGCATTTT. It encodes CASSHRVSNQPQHF.

Written as DNA, the CDR3 is TGTGCCTCGGGACTTTTCCCCAATGAGCAGTTCTTC. This sequence encodes CASGLFPNEQFF. This chain uses TRBV6-6 with TRBJ2-1; possible D gene TRBD2, 6 bases. CDR1 and CDR2 (germline): MNHNY, SVGAGI (reference sequence). The CDR3 loop spans 12 amino acids. Trimming shortened V by 11 bases and J by 6 bases, and 14 bases separated the two germline ends.

This clone has only a few counts. The same CDR3 arises from other DNA sequences in this sample as well. This chain uses TRBV7-9 with TRBJ2-5, with D possibly matching TRBD2 (6 bases). The V gene lost 0 bases and the J gene lost 4 bases, with 9 bases spanning the gap. The CDR3 consists of 14 residues. Germline V lookup: CDR1 SEHNR, CDR2 FQNEAQ (reference sequence). Written as DNA, the CDR3 is TGTGCCAGCAGCTTAGCCGCGGGAACAGAGACCCAGTACTTC. Protein: CASSLAAGTETQYF.

This sequence joins TRBV5-1 and TRBJ1-2, with 10 bases that match TRBD1. The CDR3 loop spans 18 amino acids. J was trimmed by 7 bases and V by 4 bases; bases with no gene match: 19. From germline, CDR1 is SGHRS and CDR2 YFSETQ. The CDR3 coding sequence is TGCGCCAGCAGCCGACCCGGACAGGGGGAACTTTATTATCGTGGCTACACCTTC. Translating it yields CASSRPGQGELYYRGYTF.

J is TRBJ1-1 and V is TRBV18, with TRBD1 matching 9 bases. Germline CDR1 reads KGHSH; CDR2 reads LQKENI. CDR3 size: 15 residues. Unmatched junction bases numbered 6, after V lost 3 bases and J lost 4 bases. DNA for the CDR3: TGTGCCAGCTCACCGAGGACAGGGGAGGGCACTGAAGCTTTCTTT. It is translated as CASSPRTGEGTEAFF.

The chain recombines TRBV5-1 with TRBJ2-3, with TRBD1 identical over 8 bases. Trimming cost V 8 bases and J 0 bases; bases outside gene matches: 5. Germline V gives CDR1 SGHRS, CDR2 YFSETQ. The CDR3 length is 14 residues. The CDR3 sequence is CASGQGPSTDTQYF. In DNA form, the CDR3 reads TGCGCCAGTGGACAGGGACCTAGCACAGATACGCAGTATTTT.

The chain employs TRBV29-1 and TRBJ1-2; TRBD1 agrees at 7 bases. Germline CDR1 is SQVTM and CDR2 is ANQGSEA. With V trimmed by 7 bases and J by 5 bases, 7 bases remained unmatched. This CDR3 is built from 12 residues. The CDR3 DNA reads as TGCAGCGCAAGGGACAGTAGGTATGGCTACACCTTC. Translation: CSARDSRYGYTF. Using reference TRBV29-1 and TRBJ1-2 for the parts outside the CDR3, the full variable domain is SAVISQKPSRDICQRGTSLTIQCQVDSQVTMMFWYRQQPGQSLTLIATANQGSEATYESGFVIDKFPISRPNLTFSTLTVSNMSPEDSSIYLCSARDSRYGYTFGSGTRLTVV.

This clone was seen once. The chain has TRBV6-1 and TRBJ2-2; TRBD2 is a possible D gene (6 bases). The CDR3 has 16 residues. Germline CDR1 reads MNHNS; CDR2 reads SASEGT. The germline V and J ends were trimmed by 2 bases and 5 bases, with 15 bases remaining between them. In DNA, the CDR3 is TGTGCCAGCAGTGAATCGAGGGTTGGGGGGACCGGGGAGCTGTTTTTT. It specifies CASSESRVGGTGELFF.

The rearrangement joins TRBV6-5 to TRBJ1-2; maybe TRBD1 (6 bases). V was shortened by 5 bases and J by 4 bases, with 17 bases between the two germline ends. This CDR3 comprises 15 residues. The germline V gene has CDR1 MNHEY and CDR2 SVGAGI. CDR3 DNA: TGTGCCAGCAGTACCGAAGGGGGGGCTTCCTATGGCTACACCTTC. Protein sequence: CASSTEGGASYGYTF.

The J gene is TRBJ2-7, the V gene TRBV14, with 8 bases that match TRBD2. V was pared by 3 bases and J by 6 bases, with 16 bases of the junction left unmatched. The germline V gene encodes CDR1 SGHDN and CDR2 FVKESK. The CDR3 spans 17 residues. The CDR3 loop is CASSHYGGLAGLGEQYF. The CDR3 bases are TGTGCCAGCAGCCACTATGGAGGGCTAGCGGGTTTAGGCGAGCAGTACTTC.

V gene TRBV12-3 or TRBV12-4 combines with J gene TRBJ1-2; 9 bases align to TRBD1. The CDR3 consists of 13 residues. The V and J ends lost 5 bases and 8 bases, in that order; junction bases with no gene match: 6. As DNA, the CDR3 is TGTGCCAGCAGTCCACAGGGGGCCCGGGGCTACACCTTC. This encodes CASSPQGARGYTF.

This clone is a singleton in its sample. This chain connects TRBV7-2 to TRBJ1-5; D gene uncertain. V lost 2 bases and J 0 bases, leaving 11 bases between the germline ends. Germline CDR1 SGHTA, CDR2 FQGNSA. This CDR3 contains 16 residues. CDR3 in amino acids: CASSLSGGNSNQPQHF. Written as DNA, the CDR3 is TGTGCCAGCAGCTTAAGTGGCGGGAATAGCAATCAGCCCCAGCATTTT.

V usage is TRBV11-2 and J usage is TRBJ1-6; 8 bases are shared with TRBD1. This CDR3 contains 13 residues. Trimming at V came to 5 bases and at J to 7 bases, leaving 1 base not matched to a gene. Germline V gene sequence: CDR1 SGHAT, CDR2 FQNNGV. CDR3 amino acids: CASSDRGNSPLHF. For the CDR3, the DNA is TGTGCCAGCAGCGACAGGGGCAATTCACCCCTCCACTTT.

The CDR3 sequence: CASSQDRRGLYEQYF. The CDR3 nucleotides are TGCGCCAGCAGCCAAGATCGGCGGGGACTATACGAGCAGTACTTC. V gene TRBV4-1 combines with J gene TRBJ2-7; TRBD2 matches at 7 bases. After removal of 0 bases from V and 4 bases from J, the junction contained 6 bases not matched to a gene. The V gene's germline CDR1 is MGHRA and CDR2 YSYEKL. The CDR3 consists of 15 residues.

The chain employs TRBV5-1 and TRBJ2-1; 9 nucleotides align to TRBD2. The CDR3 totals 15 residues. V gave up 4 bases and J gave up 6 bases; unmatched junction bases: 8. Looked up from germline, CDR1 is SGHRS and CDR2 is YFSETQ. The CDR3 is CASSDGTSSANEQFF. CDR3 DNA sequence: TGCGCCAGCAGCGACGGGACTAGCTCGGCCAATGAGCAGTTCTTC. The complete variable domain, with remaining parts taken from reference TRBV5-1 and TRBJ2-1, reads KAGVTQTPRYLIKTRGQQVTLSCSPISGHRSVSWYQQTPGQGLQFLFEYFSETQRNKGNFPGRFSGRQFSNSRSEMNVSTLELGDSALYLCASSDGTSSANEQFFGPGTRLTVL.

The rearrangement links TRBV7-9 to TRBJ2-1; 13 nucleotides agree with TRBD2. This CDR3 contains 15 residues. V lost 6 bases, J lost 5 bases, and 4 bases stayed unmatched. Germline V CDR1 and CDR2: SEHNR, FQNEAQ (reference sequence). CDR3: CASRVTSGRDNEQFF. The CDR3 bases are TGTGCCAGCAGGGTTACTAGCGGGAGGGACAATGAGCAGTTCTTC.

This sequence joins TRBV6-5 and TRBJ1-1; a weak D match, TRBD1 (5 bases). The CDR3 is 15 amino acids. Trimming left V 2 bases short and J 1 base short, with 11 bases between. Germline V lookup: CDR1 MNHEY, CDR2 SVGAGI. This CDR3 is CASSYAGPRNTEAFF. The CDR3 DNA is TGTGCCAGCAGTTACGCGGGACCGAGGAACACTGAAGCTTTCTTT.

The V and J genes are TRBV11-2 and TRBJ1-6; D is ambiguous. The CDR3 has 15 amino acids. Germline V gene lookup returns CDR1 SGHAT and CDR2 FQNNGV. Trimming removed 0 bases from V and 7 bases from J, with 10 bases in between. In DNA form, the CDR3 reads TGTGCCAGCAGCTTAGAGGAGGGCCTAAATTCACCCCTCCACTTT. Protein product: CASSLEEGLNSPLHF.

The chain's CDR3 is CASSLDRTVNTEAFF. In nucleotides, the CDR3 is TGTGCCAGCAGCTTAGATAGGACAGTGAACACTGAAGCTTTCTTT. The V call is TRBV11-2, the J call TRBJ1-1, with a possible D match to TRBD1 (6 bases). The length of the CDR3 is 15 residues. V was clipped by 0 bases and J by 0 bases, with 8 bases between them. Looked up from germline, CDR1 is SGHAT and CDR2 is FQNNGV.